This TCR beta chain was recovered during a study of T cell changes during pregnancy in multiple sclerosis. Germline CDR1 is SEHNR and CDR2 is FQNEAQ (reference sequence). J lost 3 bases, V lost 1 base, and 4 bases had no gene match. The CDR3 totals 15 residues. Some clones are missing from TCRdb's copy, which holds only in-frame ones; the method was immunoSEQ multiplex PCR. The sample yields approximately 15,000 clones, 84% seen once. The sample holds one count of this clone. This specimen was CD8+ T cells from peripheral blood mononuclear cells, taken in the third trimester of pregnancy. This clonotype was obtained from a female donor in good health, enrolled as a control in a pregnancy study. The chain uses TRBV7-9 and TRBJ2-7; 9 nucleotides match TRBD2. The CDR3 loop is CASSLGASGIYEQYF. The CDR3 DNA sequence: TGTGCCAGCAGCTTAGGCGCTAGCGGGATCTACGAGCAGTACTTC.